This passage covers 25 T cell receptor beta chains from one sample sequenced in a study of vaccination effects on CD4 cells after COVID-19. Libraries were prepared by immunoSEQ multiplex PCR; TCRdb keeps only in-frame clonotypes and omits some of them. The data contain about 21,000 clones, around 70% of them seen just once; the ten biggest clones take up 20% to 30%. These receptors lack a known antigen. Antigen-specific CD4+ T cells were first expanded with viral peptide pools by the ViraFEST assay and only then sequenced. It was after more than 8 days of culture that CD4+ T cells were isolated. Each vaccine recipient was nucleocapsid antibody negative and had no prior SARS-CoV-2 infection. Sequenced here: CD4+ T cells from PBMCs cultured with HCoV-NL63 spike peptides, sampled before COVID-19 vaccination. The receptors come from a human donor who received a COVID-19 vaccine.

This chain links TRBV3-1 (or the pseudogene TRBV3-2) with TRBJ2-5; D is possibly TRBD2 (6 bases). V lost 0 bases and J lost 2, with 19 bases in between. Germline CDR1 LGHDT, CDR2 YNNKEL (reference sequence). This CDR3 is built from 18 residues. For the CDR3, the DNA is TGTGCCAGCAGCCAAGACCGTGCGGGGTCAGCATATCAAGAGACCCAGTACTTC. Translated: CASSQDRAGSAYQETQYF.

The J gene is TRBJ2-7, the V gene TRBV10-3; tentatively, D is TRBD1 or TRBD2 (5 bases each). Germline V gives CDR1 ENHRY, CDR2 SYGVKD. V gave up 4 bases and J gave up 7 bases, with 14 bases separating them. The CDR3 totals 13 residues. The CDR3 DNA reads TGTGCCATCAGTGTGGGGGTACGAGGGGAGCAGTACTTC. It specifies CAISVGVRGEQYF.

This chain joins TRBV3-1 (or the pseudogene TRBV3-2) and TRBJ1-1; 7 bases are shared with TRBD1. CDR1 and CDR2 from the germline V gene are LGHDT and YNNKEL (reference sequence). J gave up 1 base and V 4 bases, and 6 bases lay outside the gene matches. The length of the CDR3 is 15 residues. The CDR3 nucleotides read TGTGCCAGCAGCCTCACCGGGACAGAGAACACTGAAGCTTTCTTT. Translating gives CASSLTGTENTEAFF.

V and J are TRBV29-1 and TRBJ1-1; 8 nucleotides line up with TRBD1. The CDR3 spans 14 residues. The V segment lost 7 bases and the J segment 1 base; nucleotides outside the gene matches: 8. Per the germline V gene, CDR1 is SQVTM and CDR2 is ANQGSEA. This CDR3 is CSAGQGQGNTEAFF. The CDR3 region has the DNA TGCAGCGCCGGACAGGGCCAGGGGAACACTGAAGCTTTCTTT.

The gene calls are TRBV14 and TRBJ1-1, with D unresolved. CDR3 length: 13 residues. CDR1 and CDR2 from the germline V gene are SGHDN and FVKESK. V lost 2 bases, J lost 1 base, and 5 bases lay in between. The CDR3 is CASSQIENTEAFF. In nucleotides, the CDR3 is TGTGCCAGCAGCCAAATTGAGAACACTGAAGCTTTCTTT.

CDR3 DNA sequence: TGTGCCAGCAGTGTGGTCGGACAGGGGAATTCACCCCTCCACTTT. The encoded protein is CASSVVGQGNSPLHF. The gene calls are TRBV2 and TRBJ1-6; 9 nucleotides line up with TRBD1. The CDR3 is 15 amino acids. Per the germline V gene, CDR1 is SNHLY and CDR2 is FYNNEI. V was pared by 4 bases and J by 7 bases, with 5 bases of the junction left unmatched. Supplemented by reference TRBV2 and TRBJ1-6, the full variable domain reads EPEVTQTPSHQVTQMGQEVILRCVPISNHLYFYWYRQILGQKVEFLVSFYNNEISEKSEIFDDQFSVERPDGSNFTLKIRSTKLEDSAMYFCASSVVGQGNSPLHFGNGTRLTVT.

The chain uses TRBV12-5 and TRBJ2-7; no clear D gene. The germline gives CDR1 LGHNT, CDR2 FRNRAP. Trimming stripped 5 bases from V and 4 bases from J, with 15 bases between. This CDR3 comprises 14 residues. This CDR3 is CASGRAGTTYEQYF. The CDR3 DNA is TGTGCTAGTGGTAGGGCAGGAACTACTTACGAGCAGTACTTC.

The J gene is TRBJ2-1, the V gene TRBV28; 9 bases map to TRBD2. This CDR3 comprises 15 residues. Germline CDR1 is MDHEN and CDR2 is SYDVKM. V shed 5 bases and J 1 base; nucleotides not matched to a gene: 3. CDR3 DNA sequence: TGTGCCAGCAGTGCGGGAGGGCCTTCCTACAATGAGCAGTTCTTC. It codes for CASSAGGPSYNEQFF.

The chain is built from TRBV27 and TRBJ2-2; perhaps D is TRBD1 or TRBD2 (5 bases each). The CDR3 runs 15 residues. V was pared by 6 bases and J by 0 bases, with 11 bases between. CDR1 MNHEY and CDR2 SMNVEV come from the germline V gene (reference sequence). Written as DNA, the CDR3 is TGTGCCAGCAGGCTCGGGACGACGAACACCGGGGAGCTGTTTTTT. Its translation: CASRLGTTNTGELFF.

The chain uses TRBV28 and TRBJ2-3; TRBD2 matches at 10 bases. V gave up 1 base and J gave up 4 bases; unmatched junction bases: 8. This CDR3 contains 17 residues. Germline V CDR1 and CDR2: MDHEN, SYDVKM. CDR3 loop: CASSLSQAGGWADTQYF. The CDR3 DNA follows: TGTGCCAGCAGTTTATCCCAAGCGGGAGGGTGGGCAGATACGCAGTATTTT.

The gene calls are TRBV15 and TRBJ2-7; D possibly matches TRBD1 or TRBD2 (5 bases each). The V end lost 6 bases, the J end lost 6 bases, and 21 bases lay between the germline ends. Germline-derived CDR1 and CDR2 are LNHNV and YYDKDF (reference sequence). The length of the CDR3 is 15 residues. CDR3 in amino acids: CATRAQTGDRGEQYF. CDR3 coding DNA: TGTGCCACCAGGGCTCAGACCGGGGATAGGGGCGAGCAGTACTTC. Combining the CDR3 with reference TRBV15 and TRBJ2-7 gives the whole variable domain DAMVIQNPRYQVTQFGKPVTLSCSQTLNHNVMYWYQQKSSQAPKLLFHYYDKDFNNEADTPDNFQSRRPNTSFCFLDIRSPGLGDTAMYLCATRAQTGDRGEQYFGPGTRLTVT.

The CDR3 coding sequence is TGCGCCAGCAGCCCAGGGGGTAACGCAGATACGCAGTATTTT. It codes for CASSPGGNADTQYF. The chain employs TRBV5-1 and TRBJ2-3, with 7 bases fitting TRBD1. The CDR3 runs to 14 residues. V was clipped by 4 bases and J by 4 bases; unmatched bases: 6. Germline V gene data show CDR1 as SGHRS and CDR2 as YFSETQ.

The chain has TRBV4-3 and TRBJ1-2; 7 bases align to TRBD1. Germline loops: CDR1 LGHNA, CDR2 YSLEER. The CDR3 is 13 residues long. V was clipped by 3 bases and J by 2 bases; unmatched bases: 0. The DNA for the CDR3 is TGCGCCAGCAGCCAGACAGGGAACTATGGCTACACCTTC. This sequence encodes CASSQTGNYGYTF.

This clone was seen a few times. The CDR3 loop is CAISEVSGNTEAFF. The CDR3 nucleotides read TGTGCCATCAGTGAGGTCAGCGGGAACACTGAAGCTTTCTTT. The genes are TRBV10-3 and TRBJ1-1, with D unclear. This CDR3 has 14 residues. Germline V gene sequence: CDR1 ENHRY, CDR2 SYGVKD. The ends were cut back, 2 bases at V and 1 base at J, with 8 bases in the middle.

The chain uses TRBV20-1 and TRBJ2-5; possibly TRBD1 for D (6 bases). Germline V gene sequence: CDR1 DFQATT, CDR2 SNEGSKA (reference sequence). V dropped 3 bases and J dropped 5 bases, with 16 bases sitting between them. CDR3 length: 14 residues. This CDR3 is CSASVGAMGETQYF. DNA for the CDR3: TGCAGTGCTAGTGTGGGGGCAATGGGGGAGACCCAGTACTTC.

The V and J genes are TRBV6-5 and TRBJ1-2; D perhaps matches TRBD1 (5 bases). Germline CDR1 MNHEY, CDR2 SVGAGI. V dropped 6 bases and J dropped 0 bases, with 11 bases sitting between them. This CDR3 has 14 amino acids. The CDR3 loop is CASSGDGANYGYTF. CDR3 sequence (DNA): TGTGCCAGCAGCGGGGACGGCGCTAACTATGGCTACACCTTC.

The chain employs TRBV4-1 and TRBJ2-7; D not certain. The V and J ends lost 2 bases and 2 bases respectively, with 10 bases between them. Germline CDR1 reads MGHRA; CDR2 reads YSYEKL. This CDR3 spans 14 amino acids. The CDR3 is CASSQSEAAYEQYF. The CDR3 DNA is TGCGCCAGCAGCCAATCCGAGGCGGCCTACGAGCAGTACTTC.

The chain uses TRBV9 and TRBJ1-1; tentative D call: TRBD1 (6 bases). V was clipped by 4 bases and J by 3 bases, with 13 bases between them. Germline V lookup: CDR1 SGDLS, CDR2 YYNGEE. There are 14 residues in the CDR3. The CDR3 bases are TGTGCCAGCAGCCCTCGAGGGGGGGACACTGAAGCTTTCTTT. Its protein product is CASSPRGGDTEAFF. The full variable domain, rest sourced from reference TRBV9 and TRBJ1-1, is DSGVTQTPKHLITATGQRVTLRCSPRSGDLSVYWYQQSLDQGLQFLIQYYNGEERAKGNILERFSAQQFPDLHSELNLSSLELGDSALYFCASSPRGGDTEAFFGQGTRLTVV.

This rearrangement joins TRBV29-1 to TRBJ2-1; 8 bases fit TRBD2. Germline-derived CDR1 and CDR2 are SQVTM and ANQGSEA. V trimming: 4 bases; J trimming: 2 bases; junction bases outside the gene matches: 4. The length of the CDR3 is 14 residues. The CDR3 is CSVARSGAYNEQFF. CDR3 coding DNA: TGCAGCGTTGCACGTAGCGGGGCCTACAATGAGCAGTTCTTC.

This clone has more than one count but fewer than ten. The DNA for the CDR3 is TGTGCCATCACGCAGGGGGCGGCCCAGCCCCAGCATTTT. Protein product: CAITQGAAQPQHF. The chain recombines TRBV10-3 with TRBJ1-5; 8 bases line up with TRBD1. CDR1 ENHRY and CDR2 SYGVKD come from the germline V gene. CDR3 length: 13 residues. V shed 7 bases, J shed 7 bases, and the junction held 6 bases outside the gene matches.

The rearrangement links TRBV15 to TRBJ2-5; TRBD1 agrees at 7 bases. CDR3 size: 13 residues. Per the germline V gene, CDR1 is LNHNV and CDR2 is YYDKDF (reference sequence). Trimming removed 5 bases from V and 6 bases from J; junction bases left unmatched: 6. In DNA, the CDR3 is TGTGCCACCAGCCTAGAGGGGGCGAAGACCCAGTACTTC. Protein: CATSLEGAKTQYF.

This chain links TRBV11-3 with TRBJ2-1; the match to TRBD2 covers 9 bases. Losses at the gene ends were 1 base for V and 8 bases for J; bases not matched to a gene: 9. This CDR3 is built from 16 residues. Germline CDR1 reads SGHNT; CDR2 reads YENEEA. CDR3 protein: CASSLGGSGRIDEQFF. The CDR3 bases are TGTGCCAGCAGCTTAGGGGGTAGCGGGAGAATTGATGAGCAGTTCTTC.

This clone was counted a few times. CDR3 sequence reads: CASSADRGYNSPLHF. For the CDR3, the DNA is TGTGCCAGCAGTGCCGACAGGGGGTATAATTCACCCCTCCACTTT. The V call is TRBV2, the J call TRBJ1-6; 9 bases map to TRBD1. Germline lookup yields CDR1 SNHLY and CDR2 FYNNEI. V lost 4 bases to trimming and J lost 4 bases; unmatched junction nucleotides: 2. The CDR3 sequence is 15 residues long.

This clone was seen just once. The chain uses TRBV4-1 and TRBJ1-2; D uncertain. Trimming stripped 1 base from V and 5 bases from J, with 17 bases between. The length of the CDR3 is 16 residues. The germline gives CDR1 MGHRA, CDR2 YSYEKL. For the CDR3, the DNA is TGCGCCAGCAGCCAAGCGTCCCGAGGGAGTCAATATGGCTACACCTTC. Translating gives CASSQASRGSQYGYTF.

The V call is TRBV7-2, the J call TRBJ2-1; D is possibly TRBD2 (6 bases). V was cut by 8 bases and J by 7 bases, with 15 bases left in between. The V gene's germline CDR1 is SGHTA and CDR2 FQGNSA. The CDR3 consists of 13 residues. CDR3 sequence (DNA): TGTGCCAGCGGCCGCGGGGTTTCTAATGAGCAGTTCTTC. Its protein product is CASGRGVSNEQFF.